The 10 T cell receptor beta chains below come from one sample, sequenced in a study of shared clonotypes between healthy human individuals. Selected positively for CCR7 and CD45RO-negative, naive CD8 cells excluded terminally differentiated effector memory CD45RA+ cells. TCRdb's copy holds only in-frame clones and misses some; the assay was immunoSEQ multiplex PCR. This table holds about 2.1 million clones, 85% to 95% found once. Sequences were obtained from naive CD8+ T cells from PBMCs. These receptors came from a man aged 18 to 30 in good health. Some clones in this sample may be carry-over from other donors' samples.

The rearrangement joins TRBV4-2 to TRBJ2-1, with 12 bases fitting TRBD2. V lost 4 bases and J lost 6; bases outside the gene matches: 7. The CDR3 runs to 16 residues. Germline V gene data show CDR1 as LGHNA and CDR2 as YNFKEQ. The CDR3 loop reads CASSPPGTSGFNEQFF. CDR3 nucleotide sequence: TGTGCCAGCAGCCCCCCCGGGACTAGCGGGTTCAATGAGCAGTTCTTC.

The chain has TRBV15 and TRBJ2-3, with 7 bases that match TRBD1. In germline, CDR1 is LNHNV, CDR2 YYDKDF (reference sequence). The junction had 6 bases not matched to a gene; V was cut back by 1 base and J by 5 bases. The CDR3 length is 15 residues. This CDR3 is CATSRGTGILDTQYF. The CDR3 region has the DNA TGTGCCACCAGCAGAGGGACAGGAATCTTAGATACGCAGTATTTT.

The V and J genes are TRBV13 and TRBJ2-1; 11 nucleotides align to TRBD2. Losses at the gene ends were 4 bases for V and 0 bases for J; bases not matched to a gene: 17. Germline CDR1 PRHDT, CDR2 FYEKMQ (reference sequence). The CDR3 runs to 21 residues. This CDR3 reads CASSSWGATSGRTSSYNEQFF. CDR3 bases: TGTGCCAGCAGCTCCTGGGGGGCAACTAGCGGGAGAACTAGCTCCTACAATGAGCAGTTCTTC. Together with reference TRBV13 and TRBJ2-1, the CDR3 gives the full variable domain: AAGVIQSPRHLIKEKRETATLKCYPIPRHDTVYWYQQGPGQDPQFLISFYEKMQSDKGSIPDRFSAQQFSDYHSELNMSSLELGDSALYFCASSSWGATSGRTSSYNEQFFGPGTRLTVL.

The chain links TRBV2 to TRBJ2-2, with D possibly being TRBD1 (5 bases). The germline V gene encodes CDR1 SNHLY and CDR2 FYNNEI. The CDR3 runs 16 residues. Between the trimmed V and J ends, which lost 1 base and 3 bases, there was a span of 12 bases. CDR3 loop: CASSEGQFADTGELFF. The CDR3, as DNA: TGTGCCAGCAGTGAAGGACAGTTCGCGGACACCGGGGAGCTGTTTTTT. The complete variable domain, with remaining parts taken from reference TRBV2 and TRBJ2-2, reads EPEVTQTPSHQVTQMGQEVILRCVPISNHLYFYWYRQILGQKVEFLVSFYNNEISEKSEIFDDQFSVERPDGSNFTLKIRSTKLEDSAMYFCASSEGQFADTGELFFGEGSRLTVL.

Note on this clone: A clone one base away is much larger, so this may be a read error. This specimen includes other DNA sequences encoding the same CDR3. As DNA, the CDR3 is TGTGCCAGCAGCGTCTCCTACGAGCAGTACTTC. This encodes CASSVSYEQYF. V is TRBV11-2 and J is TRBJ2-7; D uncertain. The CDR3 is 11 residues long. Between the trimmed V and J ends, which lost 5 bases and 0 bases, there was a span of 2 bases. In germline, CDR1 is SGHAT, CDR2 FQNNGV.

Only one count was recorded for this clone. The chain has TRBV27 and TRBJ1-2; D possibly corresponds to TRBD1 (5 bases). This CDR3 contains 14 residues. V was clipped by 5 bases and J by 4 bases, with 14 bases between them. Per the germline V gene, CDR1 is MNHEY and CDR2 is SMNVEV (reference sequence). The CDR3 reads CASSPSDSLYGYTF. CDR3 coding DNA: TGTGCCAGCAGTCCCTCTGACAGCCTCTATGGCTACACCTTC.

The chain uses TRBV29-1 and TRBJ2-1; TRBD2 might be the D (5 bases). Trimming took off 7 bases at V and 5 bases at J, with 12 bases between the two ends. This CDR3 is 12 amino acids long. Germline V gene lookup returns CDR1 SQVTM and CDR2 ANQGSEA. DNA for the CDR3: TGCAGCGCCCCCGCGGGTAACAATGAGCAGTTCTTC. Translating it yields CSAPAGNNEQFF.

The chain couples TRBV7-9 to TRBJ2-7; D is uncertain. The CDR3 totals 12 residues. V was shortened by 1 base and J by 5 bases, with 6 bases between the two germline ends. CDR1 is SEHNR, CDR2 FQNEAQ, per germline (reference sequence). CDR3 residues: CASSLGRHEQYF. The CDR3 bases are TGTGCCAGCAGCTTAGGAAGACACGAGCAGTACTTC.

Concerning this clone: Other DNA variants within this sample encode the same CDR3. This chain uses TRBV27 with TRBJ1-5, with D tentatively TRBD1 (5 bases). With 4 bases removed from V and 2 bases from J, the gap between germline ends came to 9 bases. This CDR3 has 14 amino acids. The germline V gene encodes CDR1 MNHEY and CDR2 SMNVEV (reference sequence). The CDR3, as DNA: TGTGCCAGCAGTTGGACGGGGGGCAATCAGCCCCAGCATTTT. Translated, it gives CASSWTGGNQPQHF.

This chain uses TRBV7-8 with TRBJ1-2; weak D call: TRBD1 (6 bases). The CDR3 spans 17 residues. The germline gives CDR1 SGHVS, CDR2 FQNEAQ. Trimming took off 1 base at V and 7 bases at J, with 22 bases between the two ends. The CDR3 DNA reads as TGTGCCAGCAGCTTAGACGGCAGGGGTATGACTCCCGGTGGCTACACCTTC. It is translated as CASSLDGRGMTPGGYTF.